This T cell receptor (beta chain) emerged from a study of regulatory T cells in long-lasting Graves disease. Whole-study results and caveats: Among samples with persistent disease, TRBV28, TRBJ1-2 and TRBJ2-5 were favored. New patients shared 970 or so public clonotypes, and persistent patients shared more, with over 2,500.

This clonotype has more than one count but fewer than ten. Its antigen is undetermined. The time point here: persistent/refractory GD, antithyroid drugs over 5 years with positive TRAb. The authors made the TCR library using RNA they extracted from PBMCs. HTBI primers from iRepertoire and Arm-PCR of CDR3 regions yielded the TCR beta libraries. TCRdb analysed the multiplex PCR reads with MiXCR anew, one entry per CDR3 protein. The data contain over 300,000 distinct CDR3 sequences, around 20% of them singletons. V shed 0 bases and J shed 0 bases, with 23 bases lying between them. This CDR3 contains 20 residues. Germline assignment: CDR1 MGHRA and CDR2 YSYEKL.

The chain has TRBV4-1 and TRBJ1-2; D possibly corresponds to TRBD1 (6 bases). Sequenced material: peripheral blood mononuclear cells (PBMCs), taken when the disease was refractory, from a patient treated with antithyroid drugs. This TCR came from a female donor with Graves disease. Here the CDR3 DNA reads TGCGCCAGCAGCCAAGACCTTTATAGGGGGGCAGTCCTAGCTAACTATGGCTACACCTTC. Encoded protein: CASSQDLYRGAVLANYGYTF.